The 15 T cell receptor beta chains below come from one sample, sequenced in a study of T-cell reconstitution after alpha-beta-depleted transplantation in children. Unique molecular identifiers featured in how the TCRbeta library was prepared. TCRdb reprocessed the PCR reads via MiXCR and lists one record per CDR3 protein. The sample has fewer than 350,000 distinct CDR3 sequences; about 9.4% are singletons. The sequenced sample was PBMCs, obtained before TCRalphabeta/CD19-depleted stem cell transplant. Receptor source: a boy younger than two with acute myeloid leukemia, due to receive a stem cell transplant.

This clonotype was recorded at least ten times. The rearrangement links TRBV6-1 to TRBJ2-7; D remains ambiguous. This CDR3 comprises 14 residues. Germline loops: CDR1 MNHNS, CDR2 SASEGT. Trimming stripped 7 bases from V and 4 bases from J, with 17 bases between. This CDR3 reads CASILDGGPYEQYF. DNA for the CDR3: TGTGCCAGCATCCTTGACGGTGGACCTTACGAGCAGTACTTC.

The table lists this clonotype with a few counts. The chain is built from TRBV29-1 and TRBJ2-5; weak D call: TRBD2 (5 bases). This CDR3 is built from 12 residues. Trimming removed 3 bases at V and 4 bases at J, with 9 bases between. CDR1 SQVTM and CDR2 ANQGSEA come from the germline V gene. The CDR3 region is CSVDSGRETQYF. CDR3 coding DNA: TGCAGCGTTGACAGCGGTCGAGAGACCCAGTACTTC.

This clonotype was picked up a small number of times. This chain connects TRBV7-2 to TRBJ2-7, with 9 bases lining up with TRBD1. Per germline, CDR1 SGHTA and CDR2 FQGNSA. The CDR3 consists of 15 residues. The junction had 2 bases not matched to a gene; V was cut back by 1 base and J by 1 base. Here the CDR3 DNA reads TGTGCCAGCAGCTTAGACAGGGGGCTATCCTACGAGCAGTACTTC. Translated: CASSLDRGLSYEQYF.

This clonotype was observed many times. This chain joins TRBV24-1 and TRBJ2-2, with a weak D call TRBD1 (5 bases). The germline V and J ends were trimmed by 2 bases and 10 bases, with 10 bases remaining between them. Germline V gives CDR1 KGHDR, CDR2 SFDVKD. The CDR3 consists of 13 residues. The CDR3 nucleotides read TGTGCCACCAGTGATTCAGGGATTGCGGAGCTGTTTTTT. Translating gives CATSDSGIAELFF.

This clonotype was detected only a few times. The J gene is TRBJ2-1, the V gene TRBV28, with a weak D call TRBD2 (5 bases). CDR1 MDHEN and CDR2 SYDVKM come from the germline V gene. V lost 3 bases and J lost 5, with 14 bases in between. CDR3 size: 15 residues. The CDR3 nucleotides are TGTGCCAGCAGTTTTTTGGCGGAGGCGGACAATGAGCAGTTCTTC. Encoded protein: CASSFLAEADNEQFF.

The chain employs TRBV10-3 and TRBJ2-3; 14 nucleotides line up with TRBD2. J gave up 3 bases and V 8 bases, and 13 bases lay outside the gene matches. This CDR3 has 18 residues. Germline V gene data show CDR1 as ENHRY and CDR2 as SYGVKD. CDR3 region: CAICLAWTSGRLTDTQYF. DNA for the CDR3: TGTGCCATCTGTTTAGCGTGGACTAGCGGGAGGTTGACAGATACGCAGTATTTT.

This clonotype was observed a handful of times. The chain recombines TRBV12-3 or TRBV12-4 with TRBJ2-3; D uncertain. The length of the CDR3 is 16 residues. V shed 6 bases and J shed 0 bases, with 16 bases lying between them. DNA for the CDR3: TGTGCCAGCAGAGACTCCGACACCCCTAGCACAGATACGCAGTATTTT. It encodes CASRDSDTPSTDTQYF.

This clonotype occurred many times. This sequence joins TRBV28 and TRBJ2-7, with D uncertain. Germline V gene data show CDR1 as MDHEN and CDR2 as SYDVKM. V lost 2 bases and J 6 bases, leaving 11 bases between the germline ends. The CDR3 extends over 13 amino acids. CDR3 nucleotide sequence: TGTGCCAGCAGTTTAGAGCGAGCGCCCGAGCAGTACTTC. Protein product: CASSLERAPEQYF.

This clonotype was detected once. A much larger clone is a single base away; this may be a read error. This likely comes from a read error, as the CDR3 has no conserved phenylalanine or tryptophan at its end. V is TRBV10-3 and J is TRBJ2-3; possibly TRBD1 or TRBD2 for D (6 bases each). The V gene's germline CDR1 is ENHRY and CDR2 SYGVKD. Trimming pared 0 bases from V and 10 bases from J, leaving 17 bases between. The CDR3 contains 15 residues. CDR3 amino acids: CAISESKELGGAQYL. CDR3 nucleotides: TGTGCCATCAGTGAGTCGAAAGAGTTGGGGGGCGCGCAGTATTTA.

This clonotype was observed many times. The V gene is TRBV12-3 or TRBV12-4, the J gene TRBJ2-6; D unclear. V lost 9 bases to trimming and J lost 0 bases, with 6 bases between them. The CDR3 runs to 13 residues. CDR3 sequence (DNA): TGTGCCAGTCTGACCTCTGGGGCCAACGTCCTGACTTTC. It yields the protein CASLTSGANVLTF.

The chain employs TRBV12-3 or TRBV12-4 and TRBJ2-5; 7 nucleotides match TRBD2. The CDR3 length is 14 residues. V trimming: 6 bases; J trimming: 5 bases; junction bases outside the gene matches: 9. The CDR3 protein is CASREAGLGETQYF. The CDR3 DNA sequence: TGTGCCAGCAGAGAAGCGGGGTTGGGTGAGACCCAGTACTTC.

This clonotype was counted many times. The chain uses TRBV5-1 and TRBJ2-2; no firm D call. The CDR3 runs to 13 residues. Germline CDR1 is SGHRS and CDR2 is YFSETQ. With 0 bases removed from V and 4 bases from J, the gap between germline ends came to 4 bases. CDR3 sequence reads: CASSLGATGELFF. Written as DNA, the CDR3 is TGCGCCAGCAGCTTGGGTGCCACCGGGGAGCTGTTTTTT.

J is TRBJ1-6 and V is TRBV2, with a possible D match to TRBD1 (6 bases). Per the germline V gene, CDR1 is SNHLY and CDR2 is FYNNEI. The germline V and J ends were trimmed by 2 bases and 10 bases, with 15 bases remaining between them. The CDR3 sequence is 15 residues long. The CDR3 DNA reads as TGTGCCAGCAGTGAATGGGGGAAGGGGGAATCACCCCTCCACTTT. Its protein product is CASSEWGKGESPLHF.

At least ten counts were recorded for this clonotype. The V gene is TRBV12-3 or TRBV12-4, the J gene TRBJ1-1; the match to TRBD1 covers 10 bases. The V segment lost 1 base and the J segment 4 bases; nucleotides outside the gene matches: 0. The CDR3 loop spans 14 amino acids. The CDR3 spells CASSLGTGGTEAFF. The CDR3 bases are TGTGCCAGCAGTTTAGGGACAGGGGGCACTGAAGCTTTCTTT.

The rearrangement uses TRBV5-1 and TRBJ2-3; D unclear. Germline CDR1 SGHRS, CDR2 YFSETQ. V lost 4 bases and J 0 bases, leaving 9 bases between the germline ends. The CDR3 spans 14 residues. CDR3 in DNA: TGCGCCAGCAGCGGACGGACGAGCACAGATACGCAGTATTTT. It is translated as CASSGRTSTDTQYF.